A single sample gave rise to the 25 T cell receptor beta chains below, sequenced in a study of blood T cell repertoires in COVID-19. Measured with immunoSEQ multiplex PCR; TCRdb has only the in-frame clones, and not every one. Of 100,000 to 150,000 clones listed, 90% are singletons. Input material: peripheral blood. Receptors were obtained from an older woman with COVID-19, enrolled during active disease.

This sequence joins TRBV15 and TRBJ1-6, with D unclear. The V end lost 0 bases, the J end lost 2 bases, and 8 bases lay between the germline ends. Germline V CDR1 and CDR2: LNHNV, YYDKDF (reference sequence). The length of the CDR3 is 16 residues. In DNA, the CDR3 is TGTGCCACCAGCAGAGATCCGAGGACCTATAATTCACCCCTCCACTTT. It yields the protein CATSRDPRTYNSPLHF.

V usage is TRBV19 and J usage is TRBJ1-1; a possible D gene is TRBD1 (6 bases). Trimming shortened V by 11 bases and J by 1 base, and 14 bases separated the two germline ends. CDR1 LNHDA and CDR2 SQIVND come from the germline V gene (reference sequence). The CDR3 consists of 13 residues. The CDR3 loop reads CAVKDRQNTEAFF. The DNA for the CDR3 is TGTGCCGTTAAAGACAGGCAGAACACTGAAGCTTTCTTT.

V and J are TRBV11-2 and TRBJ1-1; D perhaps matches TRBD1 (6 bases). V lost 2 bases and J lost 5, with 12 bases in between. From germline, CDR1 is SGHAT and CDR2 FQNNGV. CDR3 length: 14 amino acids. CDR3 amino acids: CASSLTERGTEAFF. Written as DNA, the CDR3 is TGTGCCAGCAGCTTAACAGAAAGGGGGACTGAAGCTTTCTTT.

V usage is TRBV27 and J usage is TRBJ1-1, with D possibly being TRBD1 (5 bases). V was trimmed by 5 bases and J by 6 bases, leaving 19 bases between them. This CDR3 has 15 residues. CDR1 MNHEY and CDR2 SMNVEV come from the germline V gene (reference sequence). The CDR3 region has the DNA TGTGCCAGCAGTCCCTGGGGCAGTAGAAACGCTGAAGCTTTCTTT. Its protein product is CASSPWGSRNAEAFF.

This CDR3 reads CSVDGQNTGELFF. CDR3 sequence (DNA): TGCAGCGTTGATGGACAGAACACCGGGGAGCTGTTTTTT. The chain links TRBV29-1 to TRBJ2-2; D is perhaps TRBD1 (5 bases). Trimming took 3 bases from V and 1 from J, leaving 6 bases between them. Looked up from germline, CDR1 is SQVTM and CDR2 is ANQGSEA. This CDR3 is 13 amino acids long.

The chain recombines TRBV3-1 (or the pseudogene TRBV3-2) with TRBJ2-3; D might be TRBD2 (6 bases). The V end was cut by 0 bases, the J end by 8 bases, with 9 bases between. Germline CDR1 is LGHDT and CDR2 is YNNKEL (reference sequence). The CDR3 has 13 residues. The CDR3 reads CASSQDVGGTQYF. CDR3 DNA: TGTGCCAGCAGCCAAGATGTGGGGGGTACGCAGTATTTT.

The chain joins TRBV9 to TRBJ2-2; 8 positions agree with TRBD2. Germline V gives CDR1 SGDLS, CDR2 YYNGEE. The CDR3 runs to 15 residues. Trimming took 4 bases from V and 5 from J; bases not matched to a gene: 7. The CDR3 region has the DNA TGTGCCAGCAGCCTTAGCGGGGCCCGAACCGGGGAGCTGTTTTTT. Translating gives CASSLSGARTGELFF.

V and J are TRBV27 and TRBJ1-1, with 10 bases aligning to TRBD1. The CDR3 covers 14 residues. Trimming removed 5 bases from V and 4 bases from J; junction bases left unmatched: 4. Germline CDR1 reads MNHEY; CDR2 reads SMNVEV (reference sequence). The CDR3 region has the DNA TGTGCCAGCAGTCCCCGGGACAGGGGCACTGAAGCTTTCTTT. It translates to CASSPRDRGTEAFF.

The chain recombines TRBV7-9 with TRBJ1-1; 10 bases fit TRBD1. Germline CDR1 is SEHNR and CDR2 is FQNEAQ (reference sequence). Trimming cost V 5 bases and J 5 bases; bases outside gene matches: 5. This CDR3 is built from 14 residues. The CDR3 DNA sequence: TGTGCCAGCAGCCCCTGGGACAGGGGTACTGAAGCTTTCTTT. Its translation: CASSPWDRGTEAFF.

V gene TRBV3-1 (or the pseudogene TRBV3-2) combines with J gene TRBJ1-1; D may be TRBD1 (6 bases). The germline V and J ends were trimmed by 4 bases and 1 base, with 25 bases remaining between them. The germline V gene has CDR1 LGHDT and CDR2 YNNKEL (reference sequence). The CDR3 covers 19 residues. The CDR3 DNA follows: TGTGCCAGCAGCCCTTACGGAGGACAGAGGGGCCGCCGGAACACTGAAGCTTTCTTT. Its protein product is CASSPYGGQRGRRNTEAFF.

The rearrangement joins TRBV11-2 to TRBJ1-1, with D hard to call. The germline gives CDR1 SGHAT, CDR2 FQNNGV. This CDR3 has 13 residues. V was pared by 2 bases and J by 7 bases, with 11 bases between. DNA for the CDR3: TGTGCCAGCAGCTTAATTCGCGTCGTTGAAGCTTTCTTT. Amino acid sequence: CASSLIRVVEAFF. The whole variable domain, remainder taken from reference TRBV11-2 and TRBJ1-1, is EAGVAQSPRYKIIEKRQSVAFWCNPISGHATLYWYQQILGQGPKLLIQFQNNGVVDDSQLPKDRFSAERLKGVDSTLKIQPAKLEDSAVYLCASSLIRVVEAFFGQGTRLTVV.

J is TRBJ1-5 and V is TRBV5-5; D is unclear. Trimming stripped 0 bases from V and 4 bases from J, with 11 bases between. The CDR3 extends over 15 amino acids. Germline loops: CDR1 SGHKS, CDR2 YYEKEE (reference sequence). CDR3 loop: CASSLEGYRNQPQHF. As DNA, the CDR3 is TGTGCCAGCAGCTTGGAAGGTTACAGAAATCAGCCCCAGCATTTT. Full variable domain (missing parts from reference TRBV5-5 and TRBJ1-5): DAGVTQSPTHLIKTRGQQVTLRCSPISGHKSVSWYQQVLGQGPQFIFQYYEKEERGRGNFPDRFSARQFPNYSSELNVNALLLGDSALYLCASSLEGYRNQPQHFGDGTRLSIL.

The V call is TRBV4-1, the J call TRBJ2-3; TRBD1 agrees at 7 bases. There are 16 residues in the CDR3. CDR1 is MGHRA and CDR2 is YSYEKL in the germline V gene. The trim removed 2 bases at V and 7 bases at J, leaving 12 bases unmatched. CDR3: CASSQTGAPLVYTQYF. The CDR3 nucleotides are TGCGCCAGCAGCCAAACAGGGGCGCCTCTGGTCTATACGCAGTATTTT.

The V and J genes are TRBV19 and TRBJ2-1; 8 bases fit TRBD1. The germline V gene has CDR1 LNHDA and CDR2 SQIVND (reference sequence). V shed 5 bases and J 9 bases; nucleotides not matched to a gene: 6. This CDR3 is built from 13 residues. The CDR3 sequence: CASSYDRGGEQFF. As DNA, the CDR3 is TGTGCCAGTAGTTATGACAGGGGAGGTGAGCAGTTCTTC.

The chain employs TRBV11-2 and TRBJ2-5; 8 bases agree with TRBD2. There are 14 residues in the CDR3. The germline CDR1 and CDR2 sequences are SGHAT and FQNNGV. The J segment lost 4 bases and the V segment lost 1 base, leaving 2 bases of the junction unmatched. The CDR3: CASSLAGGRETQYF. The CDR3 nucleotides are TGTGCCAGCAGCTTAGCGGGGGGGCGAGAGACCCAGTACTTC.

This chain joins TRBV3-1 (or the pseudogene TRBV3-2) and TRBJ2-2; a weak D match, TRBD2 (5 bases). The CDR3 has 16 amino acids. V shed 5 bases and J shed 1 base, with 14 bases lying between them. Germline CDR1 is LGHDT and CDR2 is YNNKEL (reference sequence). The DNA for the CDR3 is TGTGCCAGCAGCACTCGACGGGATGGGAACACCGGGGAGCTGTTTTTT. This gives the protein CASSTRRDGNTGELFF.

This chain joins TRBV18 and TRBJ1-4, with D perhaps TRBD1 (5 bases). The V and J ends lost 10 bases and 6 bases respectively, with 15 bases between them. The CDR3 is 13 amino acids. The germline CDR1 and CDR2 sequences are KGHSH and LQKENI. The chain's CDR3 is CATRWGGDEKLFF. Here the CDR3 DNA reads TGTGCCACCCGATGGGGCGGGGATGAAAAACTGTTTTTT.

This chain joins TRBV30 and TRBJ1-5; no firm D call. The CDR3 has 13 residues. Per the germline V gene, CDR1 is GTSNPN and CDR2 is SVGIG (reference sequence). V shed 4 bases and J shed 0 bases, with 7 bases lying between them. The CDR3 coding sequence is TGTGCCTGGAACCAGGATAGCAATCAGCCCCAGCATTTT. Residues: CAWNQDSNQPQHF. The complete variable domain, with remaining parts taken from reference TRBV30 and TRBJ1-5, reads SQTIHQWPATLVQPVGSPLSLECTVEGTSNPNLYWYRQAAGRGLQLLFYSVGIGQISSEVPQNLSASRPQDRQFILSSKKLLLSDSGFYLCAWNQDSNQPQHFGDGTRLSIL.

V is TRBV29-1 and J is TRBJ1-2; D may be TRBD1 (6 bases). The CDR3 runs to 11 residues. Germline V gene lookup returns CDR1 SQVTM and CDR2 ANQGSEA. V was cut by 6 bases and J by 3 bases, with 8 bases left in between. The CDR3 DNA follows: TGCAGCGTGGGGGCAGACTATGGCTACACCTTC. This gives the protein CSVGADYGYTF.

V usage is TRBV7-2 and J usage is TRBJ2-3; possibly TRBD2 for D (6 bases). The CDR3 has 13 residues. V was shortened by 1 base and J by 11 bases, with 13 bases between the two germline ends. Germline CDR1 and CDR2: SGHTA and FQGNSA. CDR3 sequence (DNA): TGTGCCAGCAGCTTAGGCGGGACCCCCTTGCAGTATTTT. It translates to CASSLGGTPLQYF.

The chain links TRBV4-1 to TRBJ1-2, with 8 bases fitting TRBD1. J lost 7 bases, V lost 3 bases, and 7 bases had no gene match. This CDR3 has 14 residues. CDR1 is MGHRA, CDR2 YSYEKL, per germline. The CDR3 nucleotides are TGCGCCAGCAGCCAGGCAGGGGGCGGCGGTGGCTACACCTTC. Its translation is CASSQAGGGGGYTF.

This clone was recorded only once. The CDR3 coding sequence is TGTGCCAGCAGCTTTGGGACAGCGCTAACTTACACTGAAGCTTTCTTT. Its translation: CASSFGTALTYTEAFF. The chain carries TRBV11-2 and TRBJ1-1, with 7 nucleotides matching TRBD1. The CDR3 contains 16 residues. With V trimmed by 3 bases and J by 3 bases, 10 bases remained unmatched. Germline V CDR1 and CDR2: SGHAT, FQNNGV.

The chain carries TRBV5-1 and TRBJ2-3; TRBD2 aligns across 16 bases. The CDR3 covers 18 residues. Germline CDR1 and CDR2: SGHRS and YFSETQ. The V and J ends lost 4 bases and 1 base, in that order; junction bases with no gene match: 6. The CDR3 DNA reads as TGCGCCAGCAGCCCGGGACTAGCGGGGGGGCCCGGCACAGATACGCAGTATTTT. As protein: CASSPGLAGGPGTDTQYF.

The chain is built from TRBV5-1 and TRBJ2-7, with 10 nucleotides matching TRBD2. V shed 4 bases and J 0 bases; nucleotides not matched to a gene: 4. Germline lookup yields CDR1 SGHRS and CDR2 YFSETQ. The CDR3 contains 15 residues. This CDR3 is CASSPSGGPSYEQYF. For the CDR3, the DNA is TGCGCCAGCAGCCCTAGCGGGGGCCCCTCCTACGAGCAGTACTTC.

The chain employs TRBV19 and TRBJ1-2; 9 bases are a match to TRBD1. The germline gives CDR1 LNHDA, CDR2 SQIVND (reference sequence). CDR3 length equals 14 residues. V was pared by 4 bases and J by 2 bases, with 2 bases of the junction left unmatched. CDR3 sequence: CASSRDRGNYGYTF. As DNA, the CDR3 is TGTGCCAGTAGTAGAGACAGGGGGAACTATGGCTACACCTTC.